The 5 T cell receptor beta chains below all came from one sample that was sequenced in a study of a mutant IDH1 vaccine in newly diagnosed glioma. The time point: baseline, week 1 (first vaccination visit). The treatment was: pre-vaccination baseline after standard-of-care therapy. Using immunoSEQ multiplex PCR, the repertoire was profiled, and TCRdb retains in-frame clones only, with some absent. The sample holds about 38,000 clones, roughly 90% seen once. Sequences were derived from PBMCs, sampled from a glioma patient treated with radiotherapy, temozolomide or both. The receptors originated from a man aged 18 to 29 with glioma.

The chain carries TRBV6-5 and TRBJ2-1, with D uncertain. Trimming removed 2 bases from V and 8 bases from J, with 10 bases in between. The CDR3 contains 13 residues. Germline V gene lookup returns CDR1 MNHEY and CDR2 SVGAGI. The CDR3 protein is CASSYGDHDEQFF. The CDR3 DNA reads TGTGCCAGCAGTTACGGCGATCACGATGAGCAGTTCTTC.

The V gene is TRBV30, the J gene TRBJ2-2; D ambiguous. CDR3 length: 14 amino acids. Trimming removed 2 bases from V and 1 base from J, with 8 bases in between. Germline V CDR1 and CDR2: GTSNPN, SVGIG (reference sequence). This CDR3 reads CAWSLLVNTGELFF. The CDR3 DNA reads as TGTGCCTGGAGTCTCCTGGTGAACACCGGGGAGCTGTTTTTT.

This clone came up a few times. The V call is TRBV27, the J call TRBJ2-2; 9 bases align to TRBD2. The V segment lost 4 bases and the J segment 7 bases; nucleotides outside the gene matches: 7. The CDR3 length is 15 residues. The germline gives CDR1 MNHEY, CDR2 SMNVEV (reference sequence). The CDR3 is CASSSSGTSIGELFF. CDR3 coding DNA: TGTGCCAGCAGTTCTTCCGGGACTAGCATCGGGGAGCTGTTTTTT.

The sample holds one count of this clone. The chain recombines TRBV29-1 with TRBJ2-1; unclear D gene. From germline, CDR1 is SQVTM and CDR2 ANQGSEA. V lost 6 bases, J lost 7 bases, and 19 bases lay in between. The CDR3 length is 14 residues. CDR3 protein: CSVRNRTPGNEQFF. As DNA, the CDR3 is TGCAGCGTACGCAATAGGACCCCTGGAAATGAGCAGTTCTTC.

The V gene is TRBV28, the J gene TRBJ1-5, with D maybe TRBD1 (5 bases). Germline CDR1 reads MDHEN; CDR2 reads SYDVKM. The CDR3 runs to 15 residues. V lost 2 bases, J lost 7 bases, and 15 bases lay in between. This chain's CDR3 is CASSLAQGGGQPQHF. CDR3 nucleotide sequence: TGTGCCAGCAGTTTAGCCCAGGGAGGTGGACAGCCCCAGCATTTT. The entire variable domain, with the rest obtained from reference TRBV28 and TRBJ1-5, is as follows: DVKVTQSSRYLVKRTGEKVFLECVQDMDHENMFWYRQDPGLGLRLIYFSYDVKMKEKGDIPEGYSVSREKKERFSLILESASTNQTSMYLCASSLAQGGGQPQHFGDGTRLSIL.